This T cell receptor (beta chain) was identified during a study of blood T cell repertoires in COVID-19. The trim removed 6 bases at V and 0 bases at J, leaving 7 bases unmatched. The CDR3 extends over 15 amino acids. Germline V CDR1 and CDR2: MNHEY, SVGAGI. Profiling relied on immunoSEQ multiplex PCR, and the TCRdb table lists in-frame clones only, not all of them. The table includes about 75,000 clones, approximately 79% detected once. V usage is TRBV6-5 and J usage is TRBJ2-7; TRBD1 matches at 8 bases. This TCR came from a woman of 80 years or more with active or convalescent COVID-19. Sequenced: peripheral blood. The CDR3 region is CASRGKDRVSYEQYF. DNA for the CDR3: TGTGCCAGCAGGGGAAAGGACAGGGTCTCCTACGAGCAGTACTTC.